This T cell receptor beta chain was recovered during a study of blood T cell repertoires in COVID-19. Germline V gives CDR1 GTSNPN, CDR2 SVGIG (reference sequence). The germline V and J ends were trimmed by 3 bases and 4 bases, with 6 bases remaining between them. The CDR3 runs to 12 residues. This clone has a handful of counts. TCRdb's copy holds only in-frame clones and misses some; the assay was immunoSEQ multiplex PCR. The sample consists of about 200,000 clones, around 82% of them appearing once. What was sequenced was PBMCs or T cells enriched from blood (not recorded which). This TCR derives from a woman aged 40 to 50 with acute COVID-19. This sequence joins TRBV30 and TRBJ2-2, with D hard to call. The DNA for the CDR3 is TGTGCCTGGAGCCCCTCCACCGGGGAGCTGTTTTTT. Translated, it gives CAWSPSTGELFF.